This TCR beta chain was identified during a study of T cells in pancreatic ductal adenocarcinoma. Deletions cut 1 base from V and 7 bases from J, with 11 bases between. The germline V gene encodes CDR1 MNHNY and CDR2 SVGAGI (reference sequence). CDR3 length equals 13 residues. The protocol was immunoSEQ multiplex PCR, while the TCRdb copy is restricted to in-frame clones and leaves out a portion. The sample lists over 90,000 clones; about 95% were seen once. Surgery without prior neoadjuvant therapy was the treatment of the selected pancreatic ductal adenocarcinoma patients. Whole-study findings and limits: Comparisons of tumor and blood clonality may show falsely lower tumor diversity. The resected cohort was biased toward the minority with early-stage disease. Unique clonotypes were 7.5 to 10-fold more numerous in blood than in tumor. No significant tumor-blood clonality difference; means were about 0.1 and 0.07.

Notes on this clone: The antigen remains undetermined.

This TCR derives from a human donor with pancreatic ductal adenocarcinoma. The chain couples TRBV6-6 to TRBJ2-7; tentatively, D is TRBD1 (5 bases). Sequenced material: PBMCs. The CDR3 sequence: CASSYLDRQEQYF. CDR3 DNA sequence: TGTGCCAGCAGTTACTTAGACAGACAGGAGCAGTACTTC.